This is a list of T cell receptor beta chains from one sample in a study of shared clonotypes between healthy human individuals. Sequencing used immunoSEQ multiplex PCR; TCRdb keeps in-frame clones, though not all of them. The profile shows around 560,000 clones, approximately 95% of them singletons. Sequencing was carried out using naive CD8+ T cells sorted from blood. The receptor set was obtained from a woman between 25 and 40 years old in good health. Each CDR3 is given with its conserved first and last residue. A D gene is named only where the DNA matches it firmly. The listing skips clone size in some rows; elsewhere it reads once, few, many or a size class.

V: TRBV28
size: NA
length: 14
D: NA
J: TRBJ1-1
DNA: TGTGCCAGCCTATCCCCCAAGGCCCACACTGAAGCTTTCTTT
CDR3: CASLSPKAHTEAFF

V: TRBV9
size: once
length: 12
D: NA
J: TRBJ2-7
DNA: TGTGCCAGCAACGGGGGCGGCCACGAGCAGTACTTC
CDR3: CASNGGGHEQYF

V: TRBV9
size: NA
length: 12
D: NA
J: TRBJ1-1
DNA: TGTGCCAGCAGCGACTCTGGGACTGAAGCTTTCTTT
CDR3: CASSDSGTEAFF

V: TRBV7-9
size: few
length: 15
D: TRBD1
J: TRBJ1-2
DNA: TGTGCCAGCAGCTTAGTGGCAGGGGGCTACTATGGCTACACCTTC
CDR3: CASSLVAGGYYGYTF

V: TRBV5-4
size: NA
length: 13
D: NA
J: TRBJ2-7
DNA: TGTGCCAGCAGCCTAGGGGGACTGTACGAGCAGTACTTC
CDR3: CASSLGGLYEQYF

V: TRBV2
size: NA
length: 15
D: NA
J: TRBJ1-1
DNA: TGTGCCAGCAGGGTCCTCGAACAGTCGAACACTGAAGCTTTCTTT
CDR3: CASRVLEQSNTEAFF

V: TRBV7-2
size: NA
length: 15
D: NA
J: TRBJ2-3
DNA: TGTGCCAGCAGTGGCTTAGCGGCTAGCACAGATACGCAGTATTTT
CDR3: CASSGLAASTDTQYF

V: TRBV4-1
size: NA
length: 16
D: TRBD1
J: TRBJ1-1
DNA: TGCGCCAGCAGCCAAGTTGGGGGACAGAGGAACACTGAAGCTTTCTTT
CDR3: CASSQVGGQRNTEAFF

V: TRBV7-8
size: few
length: 11
D: NA
J: TRBJ2-5
DNA: TGTGCCAGCAGCTCCCAAGAGACCCAGTACTTC
CDR3: CASSSQETQYF

V: TRBV11-2
size: NA
length: 10
D: NA
J: TRBJ2-7
DNA: TGTGCCAGCAGCGATTACGAGCAGTACTTC
CDR3: CASSDYEQYF

V: TRBV1
size: NA
length: 19
D: NA
J: TRBJ2-1
DNA: TGCACCAGCAGCCAAGTTTGCGGCAGAACCCTGATCTCCTACAATGAGCAGTTCTTC
CDR3: CTSSQVCGRTLISYNEQFF

V: TRBV5-6
size: NA
length: 17
D: NA
J: TRBJ1-4
DNA: TGTGCCAGCAGCTTGGCCCCGGGACACGGGGACGGTGAAAAACTGTTTTTT
CDR3: CASSLAPGHGDGEKLFF

V: TRBV25-1
size: NA
length: 14
D: NA
J: TRBJ2-5
DNA: TGTGCCAGCAGTTATCCCGGGTCCTGGGAGACCCAGTACTTC
CDR3: CASSYPGSWETQYF

V: TRBV27
size: NA
length: 15
D: NA
J: TRBJ2-1
DNA: TGTGCCAGCAGTTTGGGTGGGCCTAATTACAATGAGCAGTTCTTC
CDR3: CASSLGGPNYNEQFF

V: TRBV28
size: NA
length: 14
D: NA
J: TRBJ1-5
DNA: TGTGCCAGCAGTTTATTTGAGTTTGGCGAGCCCCAGCATTTT
CDR3: CASSLFEFGEPQHF

V: TRBV5-6
size: NA
length: 15
D: TRBD2
J: TRBJ2-7
DNA: TGTGCCAGCAGCGGAACTAGCGGGATGATCTACGAGCAGTACTTC
CDR3: CASSGTSGMIYEQYF

V: TRBV27
size: NA
length: 13
D: NA
J: TRBJ1-3
DNA: TGTGCCAGCAGTTTTGGGGCGGGAAACACCATATATTTT
CDR3: CASSFGAGNTIYF

V: TRBV7-9
size: NA
length: 15
D: NA
J: TRBJ2-3
DNA: TGTGCCAGCACCCCGGGCACCTCTGGGACAGATACGCAGTATTTT
CDR3: CASTPGTSGTDTQYF

V: TRBV5-4
size: NA
length: 14
D: NA
J: TRBJ1-1
DNA: TGTGCCAGCAGCGGCCGGGCCTCGAACACTGAAGCTTTCTTT
CDR3: CASSGRASNTEAFF

V: TRBV28
size: few
length: 15
D: TRBD2
J: TRBJ2-1
DNA: TGTGCCAGCAGTTTGGTTCTAGCGGGTTACAATGAGCAGTTCTTC
CDR3: CASSLVLAGYNEQFF

V: TRBV28
size: NA
length: 15
D: TRBD1
J: TRBJ2-1
DNA: TGTGCCAGCAGTCCTCCGGACAGGGGAGGTGATGAGCAGTTCTTC
CDR3: CASSPPDRGGDEQFF

V: TRBV29-1
size: NA
length: 13
D: NA
J: TRBJ2-2
DNA: TGCAGCGTTGTGGAGGGGGACACCGGGGAGCTGTTTTTT
CDR3: CSVVEGDTGELFF

V: TRBV5-8
size: NA
length: 16
D: TRBD1
J: TRBJ1-5
DNA: TGTGCCAGCAGCTTAGGCCGACAGGGGTTGCCTCAGCCCCAGCATTTT
CDR3: CASSLGRQGLPQPQHF

V: TRBV4-2
size: once
length: 15
D: NA
J: TRBJ2-7
DNA: TGTGCCAGCAGCCAAGATCTGGCACCTTCTTACGAGCAGTACTTC
CDR3: CASSQDLAPSYEQYF

V: TRBV19
size: few
length: 12
D: NA
J: TRBJ1-1
DNA: TGTGCCAGTACGCTCTCGGCGAGGGAAGCTTTCTTT
CDR3: CASTLSAREAFF

V: TRBV30
size: NA
length: 12
D: NA
J: TRBJ2-1
DNA: TGTGCCTGGAGTGAGGGTAGCGGAGAGCAGTTCTTC
CDR3: CAWSEGSGEQFF

V: TRBV11-2
size: NA
length: 15
D: TRBD1
J: TRBJ2-7
DNA: TGTGCCAGCAAAAAAGGGGGCCGGACTGGCTACGAGCAGTACTTC
CDR3: CASKKGGRTGYEQYF

V: TRBV4-1
size: NA
length: 14
D: NA
J: TRBJ1-2
DNA: TGCGCCAGCAGCCAAGAGGGGACGGGATATGGCTACACCTTC
CDR3: CASSQEGTGYGYTF

V: TRBV28
size: NA
length: 13
D: TRBD2
J: TRBJ2-7
DNA: TGTGCCAGCGGACTAGCGGGGTCCCAAGAGCAGTACTTC
CDR3: CASGLAGSQEQYF

V: TRBV27
size: NA
length: 14
D: NA
J: TRBJ2-7
DNA: TGTGCCAGCAGTTTTGGGGTGGCTGATTACGAGCAGTACTTC
CDR3: CASSFGVADYEQYF

V: TRBV28
size: NA
length: 15
D: TRBD1
J: TRBJ2-7
DNA: TGTGCCAGCAGTCAACAAGGGGACAGGGGTAGCGAGCAGTACTTC
CDR3: CASSQQGDRGSEQYF

V: TRBV29-1
size: few
length: 13
D: NA
J: TRBJ1-2
DNA: TGCAGCGCTGGAGGGACAAGTGAATATGGCTACACCTTC
CDR3: CSAGGTSEYGYTF

V: TRBV7-6
size: NA
length: 18
D: TRBD2
J: TRBJ2-1
DNA: TGTGCCAGCAGCTTAGATCCCCCCGGGCGGGAGAGTTACAATGAGCAGTTCTTC
CDR3: CASSLDPPGRESYNEQFF

V: TRBV6-5
size: once
length: 14
D: NA
J: TRBJ1-4
DNA: TGTGCCAGCAGTACGACAGTGGATAATGAAAAACTGTTTTTT
CDR3: CASSTTVDNEKLFF

V: TRBV7-2
size: NA
length: 14
D: TRBD2
J: TRBJ2-7
DNA: TGTGCCAGCAGATGGGTGGGCGGGAGTTACGAGCAGTACTTC
CDR3: CASRWVGGSYEQYF

V: TRBV9
size: NA
length: 15
D: TRBD2
J: TRBJ2-3
DNA: TGTGCCAGCAGCGTCGGAGCGGGAAGCACAGATACGCAGTATTTT
CDR3: CASSVGAGSTDTQYF

V: TRBV5-6
size: once
length: 14
D: TRBD1
J: TRBJ2-7
DNA: TGTGCCAGCAGCACCGGACAGGGGGCGGACGAGCAGTACTTC
CDR3: CASSTGQGADEQYF

V: TRBV7-8
size: NA
length: 15
D: NA
J: TRBJ1-1
DNA: TGTGCCAGCAGCTCCAAATTACAGAGGTGGACTGAAGCTTTCTTT
CDR3: CASSSKLQRWTEAFF

V: TRBV7-9
size: NA
length: 12
D: NA
J: TRBJ2-7
DNA: TGTGCCAGCAGCTTAGGGTACTACGAGCAGTACTTC
CDR3: CASSLGYYEQYF

V: TRBV10-1
size: NA
length: 17
D: TRBD2
J: TRBJ2-3
DNA: TGCGCCAGCAGTGAGGGTGAAGGACTAGCGAACACAGATACGCAGTATTTT
CDR3: CASSEGEGLANTDTQYF

V: TRBV7-6
size: NA
length: 13
D: NA
J: TRBJ2-7
DNA: TGTGCCAGCAGCGTAGGACTCTCCTACGAGCAGTACTTC
CDR3: CASSVGLSYEQYF

V: TRBV5-6
size: NA
length: 12
D: NA
J: TRBJ2-7
DNA: TGTGCCAGCAGCTTGATCCGGGGCGAGCAGTACTTC
CDR3: CASSLIRGEQYF

V: TRBV7-9
size: NA
length: 16
D: NA
J: TRBJ2-7
DNA: TGTGCCAGCAGCTTAGCGCCGGGGGATCGGCGCTACGAGCAGTACTTC
CDR3: CASSLAPGDRRYEQYF

V: TRBV19
size: NA
length: 11
D: TRBD1
J: TRBJ1-1
DNA: TGTGCCAAGAAACAGGGGGCTGAAGCTTTCTTT
CDR3: CAKKQGAEAFF

V: TRBV19
size: NA
length: 17
D: TRBD2
J: TRBJ2-2
DNA: TGTGCCAGTAGTATCGGGCTAGCGGCCATGAACACCGGGGAGCTGTTTTTT
CDR3: CASSIGLAAMNTGELFF

V: TRBV5-1
size: NA
length: 14
D: NA
J: TRBJ1-3
DNA: TGCGCCAGCAGCTTGGACGGGACCGGAAACACCATATATTTT
CDR3: CASSLDGTGNTIYF

V: TRBV15
size: NA
length: 15
D: TRBD1
J: TRBJ2-7
DNA: TGTGCCACCAGCAGAGAGAGGGGGCCCTCCTACGAGCAGTACTTC
CDR3: CATSRERGPSYEQYF

V: TRBV11-2
size: NA
length: 14
D: NA
J: TRBJ1-2
DNA: TGTGCCAGCAGCTTCGGGGGGCCAAACTATGGCTACACCTTC
CDR3: CASSFGGPNYGYTF

V: TRBV2
size: NA
length: 14
D: TRBD1
J: TRBJ2-1
DNA: TGTGCCAAATCCCAACGGGACAGGGTCAATGAGCAGTTCTTC
CDR3: CAKSQRDRVNEQFF

V: TRBV5-4
size: NA
length: 16
D: NA
J: TRBJ2-3
DNA: TGTGCCAGCAGCACGGGACTGGCGAAATACACAGATACGCAGTATTTT
CDR3: CASSTGLAKYTDTQYF

V: TRBV7-3
size: NA
length: 14
D: NA
J: TRBJ1-1
DNA: TGTGCCAGCAGCCCCCTTGGGGAGAACACTGAAGCTTTCTTT
CDR3: CASSPLGENTEAFF

V: TRBV6-1
size: once
length: 12
D: NA
J: TRBJ1-5
DNA: TGTGCCAGCATTGGAGGGTCTTGGCCCCAGCATTTT
CDR3: CASIGGSWPQHF

V: TRBV7-9
size: once
length: 13
D: NA
J: TRBJ1-1
DNA: TGTGCCAGCAGCTTGGGCTCGGGAACTGAAGCTTTCTTT
CDR3: CASSLGSGTEAFF

V: TRBV4-2
size: NA
length: 14
D: TRBD1
J: TRBJ2-7
DNA: TGTGCCAGCAGCTGGCAGGGACAGATCTACGAGCAGTACTTC
CDR3: CASSWQGQIYEQYF

V: TRBV5-6
size: NA
length: 14
D: NA
J: TRBJ1-1
DNA: TGTGCCAGCAGCTGGCAGGGGCCGACCACTGAAGCTTTCTTT
CDR3: CASSWQGPTTEAFF

V: TRBV4-1
size: NA
length: 16
D: TRBD2
J: TRBJ2-1
DNA: TGCGCCAGCAGCCAAGCGAGCGGGAGGTCCTACAATGAGCAGTTCTTC
CDR3: CASSQASGRSYNEQFF

V: TRBV4-2
size: NA
length: 15
D: NA
J: TRBJ2-2
DNA: TGTGCCAGCAGCCAAGTGCACAGAACCGCCGGGGAGCTGTTTTTT
CDR3: CASSQVHRTAGELFF

V: TRBV28
size: NA
length: 15
D: TRBD1
J: TRBJ2-7
DNA: TGTGCCAGCAGTTTATCCCCGGGACAGTCCTACGAGCAGTACTTC
CDR3: CASSLSPGQSYEQYF

V: TRBV28
size: NA
length: 12
D: NA
J: TRBJ1-3
DNA: TGTGCCAGCCGGGGAGTCGGAAACACCATATATTTT
CDR3: CASRGVGNTIYF

V: TRBV28
size: NA
length: 15
D: NA
J: TRBJ1-2
DNA: TGTGCCAGCAGTTTTAAAATCAGGGCCGGAGATGGCTACACCTTC
CDR3: CASSFKIRAGDGYTF